The rows below give T cell receptor beta chains drawn from one sample of a study of vaccination effects on CD4 cells after COVID-19. Sequencing was performed with immunoSEQ multiplex PCR; in TCRdb, only in-frame clones are kept and a portion is missing. Here the sample spans tens of thousands of clones, 78% being singletons. These TCRs' antigens remain unknown. The sequenced sample was CD4+ T cells from PBMCs cultured with SARS-CoV-2 spike peptides, obtained before COVID-19 vaccination. The receptors come from a human donor who received a COVID-19 vaccine. The CDR3 runs from the conserved cysteine through the conserved F or W. The D gene is left open where the match is weak. The size field is filled for only some rows; it gives once, few, many or a size class.

d_call	v_call	clone_size	j_call	cdr3_aa	cdr3_nt
TRBD2	TRBV18	-	TRBJ2-5	CASSGTSGGTRTQYF	TGTGCCAGCTCAGGAACTAGCGGGGGGACCAGGACCCAGTACTTC
-	TRBV12-3/TRBV12-4	hyperexpanded	TRBJ1-5	CASSSESQPQHF	TGTGCCAGCAGTTCCGAGTCTCAGCCCCAGCATTTT
-	TRBV14	few	TRBJ1-2	CASSRKAEGRIYGYTF	TGTGCCAGCAGCCGAAAAGCGGAGGGGAGAATATATGGCTACACCTTC
TRBD1	TRBV5-1	-	TRBJ1-4	CASSLGTANEKLFF	TGCGCCAGCAGCCTAGGGACAGCTAATGAAAAACTGTTTTTT
-	TRBV29-1	few	TRBJ2-1	CSVAQANAYNEQFF	TGCAGCGTTGCACAGGCAAACGCCTACAATGAGCAGTTCTTC
-	TRBV7-8	-	TRBJ1-6	CASSLVSQGGPPLHF	TGTGCCAGCAGCTTAGTCTCCCAGGGTGGGCCACCCCTCCACTTT
-	TRBV5-1	-	TRBJ1-2	CASSLDRSNYGYTF	TGCGCCAGCAGCTTGGATAGAAGTAACTATGGCTACACCTTC
-	TRBV5-5	once	TRBJ2-3	CASSRTVGAGTDTQYF	TGTGCCAGCAGCCGAACGGTGGGGGCCGGCACAGATACGCAGTATTTT
-	TRBV6-5	-	TRBJ1-2	CASSPVTENYGYTF	TGTGCCAGCAGTCCCGTAACAGAAAACTATGGCTACACCTTC
TRBD2	TRBV24-1	-	TRBJ2-3	CATSARRGGAGTDTQYF	TGTGCCACCAGTGCCCGTCGGGGGGGGGCCGGCACAGATACGCAGTATTTT
-	TRBV7-3	-	TRBJ2-5	CASSFTGAETQYF	TGTGCCAGCAGCTTTACGGGTGCAGAGACCCAGTACTTC
TRBD2	TRBV7-9	few	TRBJ2-5	CASSSGYGGAGETQYF	TGTGCCAGCAGCTCCGGCTACGGGGGGGCCGGCGAGACCCAGTACTTC
-	TRBV6-5	-	TRBJ2-6	CASSRGFSGANVLTF	TGTGCCAGCAGTAGGGGCTTCTCTGGGGCCAACGTCCTGACTTTC
-	TRBV4-3	few	TRBJ1-6	CASSQDPISPLHF	TGCGCCAGCAGCCAAGACCCGATTTCACCCCTCCACTTT
TRBD1	TRBV18	-	TRBJ1-5	CASSERRGQSGNQPQHF	TGTGCCAGCTCAGAAAGACGGGGACAGTCAGGCAATCAGCCCCAGCATTTT
-	TRBV19	-	TRBJ1-4	CASTSPGNNEKLFF	TGTGCCAGTACCTCCCCGGGAAATAATGAAAAACTGTTTTTT
-	TRBV18	-	TRBJ1-2	CASSPQKGGDGYTF	TGTGCCAGCTCACCCCAAAAAGGAGGGGATGGCTACACCTTC
-	TRBV18	-	TRBJ1-3	CASSPPGVRATGNTIYF	TGTGCCAGCTCACCACCAGGAGTACGGGCGACGGGAAACACCATATATTTT
-	TRBV5-1	-	TRBJ1-1	CASSLGNLNTEAFF	TGCGCCAGCAGCTTGGGAAACTTGAACACTGAAGCTTTCTTT
-	TRBV21-1	once	TRBJ1-1	CASSKGLTGPSEGTEAFF	TGTGCCAGCAGCAAAGGGCTGACAGGCCCCTCTGAGGGCACTGAAGCTTTCTTT
TRBD1	TRBV28	-	TRBJ1-4	CASSLRTGQGREKLFF	TGTGCCAGCAGTCTCCGCACTGGACAGGGGCGTGAAAAACTGTTTTTT
TRBD1	TRBV5-1	-	TRBJ1-2	CASSRDSNYGYTF	TGCGCCAGCAGCCGGGACAGCAACTATGGCTACACCTTC
TRBD1	TRBV18	-	TRBJ2-4	CASSHTGAAKNIQYF	TGTGCCAGCTCTCATACAGGGGCGGCCAAAAACATTCAGTACTTC
TRBD2	TRBV14	-	TRBJ2-3	CASSQGSGGAFGPDTQYF	TGTGCCAGCAGCCAAGGGAGCGGGGGGGCGTTTGGCCCAGATACGCAGTATTTT
-	TRBV7-8	-	TRBJ1-5	CASSHTGSWDSNQPQHF	TGTGCCAGCAGCCATACAGGGTCTTGGGATAGCAATCAGCCCCAGCATTTT
TRBD2	TRBV7-8	-	TRBJ2-2	CASSLPGLAGDTGELFF	TGTGCCAGCAGCTTACCGGGACTAGCGGGGGACACCGGGGAGCTGTTTTTT
-	TRBV19	-	TRBJ2-5	CASRSAGPIETQYF	TGTGCCAGTAGGTCTGCCGGCCCGATAGAGACCCAGTACTTC
TRBD1	TRBV3-1/TRBV3-2	-	TRBJ1-5	CASSQGTGGQPQHF	TGTGCCAGCAGCCAGGGGACAGGGGGTCAGCCCCAGCATTTT
-	TRBV5-1	-	TRBJ1-1	CASSPNTRGSNTEAFF	TGCGCCAGCAGCCCGAACACGCGGGGCAGTAACACTGAAGCTTTCTTT
TRBD2	TRBV5-1	-	TRBJ2-3	CASSFSGGASDTQYF	TGCGCCAGCAGTTTTAGCGGGGGGGCCTCAGATACGCAGTATTTT
TRBD1	TRBV5-1	-	TRBJ1-2	CASSPGGDYGYTF	TGCGCCAGCAGCCCAGGGGGGGACTATGGCTACACCTTC
-	TRBV11-2	-	TRBJ1-2	CASSLDLALGGYTF	TGTGCCAGCAGCTTAGATCTGGCCCTCGGGGGCTACACCTTC
-	TRBV6-2/TRBV6-3	once	TRBJ2-5	CASSNDLGRETQYF	TGTGCCAGCAGTAACGATTTAGGGAGGGAGACCCAGTACTTC
-	TRBV7-8	-	TRBJ2-2	CASTLLQPKDSPGELFF	TGTGCCAGCACCTTACTTCAACCTAAAGATAGTCCCGGGGAGCTGTTTTTT
TRBD1	TRBV9	-	TRBJ2-1	CASSPRQGSYNEQFF	TGTGCCAGCAGCCCTCGACAGGGGTCCTACAATGAGCAGTTCTTC
-	TRBV6-5	-	TRBJ1-2	CASQKGGLNYGYTF	TGTGCCAGCCAAAAAGGGGGGCTGAACTATGGCTACACCTTC
-	TRBV6-4	-	TRBJ2-3	CASSDSGLTDTQYF	TGTGCCAGCAGTGACTCCGGGCTCACAGATACGCAGTATTTT
-	TRBV5-4	-	TRBJ2-6	CASSLGEGTRDVLTF	TGTGCCAGCAGCTTGGGTGAGGGAACCCGAGACGTCCTGACTTTC
-	TRBV7-3	-	TRBJ2-2	CASSPGSNTGELFF	TGTGCCAGCAGCCCCGGATCGAACACCGGGGAGCTGTTTTTT
-	TRBV19	once	TRBJ1-2	CASSITYGYTF	TGTGCCAGTAGTATAACGTATGGCTACACCTTC
-	TRBV7-8	-	TRBJ1-6	CASSLAARGRSPLHF	TGTGCCAGCAGCTTAGCTGCCCGGGGACGTTCACCCCTCCACTTT
-	TRBV24-1	-	TRBJ2-5	CATSDPTGLETQYF	TGTGCCACCAGTGACCCTACAGGGTTGGAGACCCAGTACTTC
-	TRBV9	-	TRBJ2-2	CASSFLPVARTGELFF	TGTGCCAGCAGCTTTCTCCCGGTAGCGCGGACCGGGGAGCTGTTTTTT
-	TRBV11-3	-	TRBJ2-5	CASSLERGATEGETQYF	TGTGCCAGCAGCTTAGAGCGCGGGGCTACGGAAGGAGAGACCCAGTACTTC
TRBD1	TRBV7-2	-	TRBJ2-3	CASSFVRGRTDTQYF	TGTGCCAGCAGCTTTGTCAGGGGGCGGACAGATACGCAGTATTTT
-	TRBV27	-	TRBJ1-2	CASSLSSGYGYTF	TGTGCCAGCAGTTTATCTAGCGGCTATGGCTACACCTTC
TRBD2	TRBV10-3	few	TRBJ2-2	CAISDRRGTSAGELFF	TGTGCCATCAGTGACCGCAGGGGGACTAGCGCCGGGGAGCTGTTTTTT
-	TRBV18	-	TRBJ2-2	CASSPAGPPGELFF	TGTGCCAGCTCACCAGCCGGTCCGCCCGGGGAGCTGTTTTTT
TRBD1	TRBV19	-	TRBJ2-2	CASSSIGTGLSGELFF	TGTGCCAGTAGTTCAATCGGGACAGGGCTGTCCGGGGAGCTGTTTTTT
TRBD2	TRBV6-4	-	TRBJ2-2	CARGGGLGTGELFF	TGTGCCAGAGGCGGGGGGCTTGGCACCGGGGAGCTGTTTTTT
-	TRBV6-5	-	TRBJ1-1	CASSLSKGLYTEAFF	TGTGCCAGCAGTCTTTCCAAGGGACTCTACACTGAAGCTTTCTTT
TRBD1	TRBV4-1	-	TRBJ2-5	CASSPVITTGGGGTQYF	TGCGCCAGCAGCCCCGTAATTACGACAGGGGGGGGTGGGACCCAGTACTTC
-	TRBV19	-	TRBJ1-5	CASSTGYRGDQPQHF	TGTGCCAGTAGTACAGGGTACCGGGGAGACCAGCCCCAGCATTTT
TRBD1	TRBV18	few	TRBJ1-6	CASSPTGENSPLHF	TGTGCCAGCTCACCTACAGGGGAGAATTCACCCCTCCACTTT
-	TRBV7-3	-	TRBJ1-1	CANSSTAGTEAFF	TGTGCCAACAGCTCCACGGCGGGCACTGAAGCTTTCTTT